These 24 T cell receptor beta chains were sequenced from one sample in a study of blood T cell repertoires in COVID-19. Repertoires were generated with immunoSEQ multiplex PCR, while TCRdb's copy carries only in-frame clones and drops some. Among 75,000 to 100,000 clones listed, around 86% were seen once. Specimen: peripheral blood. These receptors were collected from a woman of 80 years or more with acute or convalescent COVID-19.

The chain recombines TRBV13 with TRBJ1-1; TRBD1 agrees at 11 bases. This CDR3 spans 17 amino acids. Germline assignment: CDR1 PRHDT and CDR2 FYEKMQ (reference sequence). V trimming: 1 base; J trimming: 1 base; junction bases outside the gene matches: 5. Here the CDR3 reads CASSLEGQGGPNTEAFF. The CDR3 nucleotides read TGTGCCAGCAGCTTAGAGGGACAGGGGGGCCCGAACACTGAAGCTTTCTTT. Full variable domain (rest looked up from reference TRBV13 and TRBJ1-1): AAGVIQSPRHLIKEKRETATLKCYPIPRHDTVYWYQQGPGQDPQFLISFYEKMQSDKGSIPDRFSAQQFSDYHSELNMSSLELGDSALYFCASSLEGQGGPNTEAFFGQGTRLTVV.

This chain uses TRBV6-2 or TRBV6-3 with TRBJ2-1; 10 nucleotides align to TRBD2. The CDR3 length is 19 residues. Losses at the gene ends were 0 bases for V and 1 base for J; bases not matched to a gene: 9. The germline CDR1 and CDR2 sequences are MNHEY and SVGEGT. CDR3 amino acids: CASSYSTSGIHESYNEQFF. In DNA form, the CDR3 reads TGTGCCAGCAGTTACTCAACTAGCGGGATTCACGAATCCTACAATGAGCAGTTCTTC.

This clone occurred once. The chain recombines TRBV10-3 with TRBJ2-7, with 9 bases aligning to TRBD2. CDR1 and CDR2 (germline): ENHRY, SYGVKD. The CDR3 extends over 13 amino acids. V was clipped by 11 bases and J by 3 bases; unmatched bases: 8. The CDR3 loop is CASRGSGSYEQYF. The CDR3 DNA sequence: TGTGCCTCCCGAGGTAGCGGGAGCTACGAGCAGTACTTC.

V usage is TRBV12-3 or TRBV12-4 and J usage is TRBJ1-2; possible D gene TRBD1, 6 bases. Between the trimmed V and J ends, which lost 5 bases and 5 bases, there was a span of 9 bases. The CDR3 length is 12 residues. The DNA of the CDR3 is TGTGCCAGCAGTAAGGACAGATATGGCTACACCTTC. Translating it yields CASSKDRYGYTF.

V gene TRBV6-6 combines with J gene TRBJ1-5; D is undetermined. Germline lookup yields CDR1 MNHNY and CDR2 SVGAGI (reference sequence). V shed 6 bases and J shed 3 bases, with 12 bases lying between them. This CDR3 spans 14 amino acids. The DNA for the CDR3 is TGTGCCAGCAGCACACTGACTTCCAATCAGCCCCAGCATTTT. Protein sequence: CASSTLTSNQPQHF.

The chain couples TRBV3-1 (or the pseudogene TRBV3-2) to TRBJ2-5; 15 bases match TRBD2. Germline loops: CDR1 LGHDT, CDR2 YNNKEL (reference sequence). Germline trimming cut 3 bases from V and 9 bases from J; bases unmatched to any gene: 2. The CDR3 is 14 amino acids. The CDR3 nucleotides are TGTGCCAGCAGCCACCGGACTAGCGGGGGGGCCCAGTACTTC. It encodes CASSHRTSGGAQYF.

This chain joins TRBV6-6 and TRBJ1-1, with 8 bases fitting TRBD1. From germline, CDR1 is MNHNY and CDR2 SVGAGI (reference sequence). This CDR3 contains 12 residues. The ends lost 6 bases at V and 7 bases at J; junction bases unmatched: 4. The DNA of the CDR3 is TGTGCCAGCAGGAGGGGGACAGGTGAAGCTTTCTTT. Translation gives CASRRGTGEAFF.

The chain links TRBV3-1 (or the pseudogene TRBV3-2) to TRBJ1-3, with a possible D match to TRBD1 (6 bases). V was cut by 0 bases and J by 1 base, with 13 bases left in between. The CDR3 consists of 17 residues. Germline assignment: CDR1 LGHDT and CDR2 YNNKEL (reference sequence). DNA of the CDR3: TGTGCCAGCAGCCAAGAGTCTGCCAGGGGATCTGGAAACACCATATATTTT. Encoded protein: CASSQESARGSGNTIYF.

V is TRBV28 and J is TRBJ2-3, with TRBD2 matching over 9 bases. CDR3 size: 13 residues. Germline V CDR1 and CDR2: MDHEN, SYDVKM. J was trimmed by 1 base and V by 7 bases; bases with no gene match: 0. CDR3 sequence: CASTSGGTDTQYF. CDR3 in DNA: TGTGCCAGCACTAGCGGGGGCACAGATACGCAGTATTTT.

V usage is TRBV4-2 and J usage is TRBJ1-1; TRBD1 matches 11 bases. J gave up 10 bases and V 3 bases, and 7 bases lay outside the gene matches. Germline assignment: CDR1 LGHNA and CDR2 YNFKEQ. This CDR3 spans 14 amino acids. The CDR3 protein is CASSQAWTGGGAFF. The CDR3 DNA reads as TGTGCCAGCAGCCAGGCTTGGACAGGGGGCGGAGCTTTCTTT.

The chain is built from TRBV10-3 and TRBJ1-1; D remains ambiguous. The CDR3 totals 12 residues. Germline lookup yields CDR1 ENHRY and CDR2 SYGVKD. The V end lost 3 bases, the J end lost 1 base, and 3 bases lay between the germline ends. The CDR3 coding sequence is TGTGCCATCAGTGACAGGAACACTGAAGCTTTCTTT. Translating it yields CAISDRNTEAFF.

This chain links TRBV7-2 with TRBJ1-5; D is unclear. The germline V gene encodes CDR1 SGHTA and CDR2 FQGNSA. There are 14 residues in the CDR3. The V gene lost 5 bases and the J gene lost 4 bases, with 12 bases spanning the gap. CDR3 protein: CASSPMRGNQPQHF. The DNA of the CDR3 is TGTGCCAGCAGCCCTATGAGAGGAAATCAGCCCCAGCATTTT.

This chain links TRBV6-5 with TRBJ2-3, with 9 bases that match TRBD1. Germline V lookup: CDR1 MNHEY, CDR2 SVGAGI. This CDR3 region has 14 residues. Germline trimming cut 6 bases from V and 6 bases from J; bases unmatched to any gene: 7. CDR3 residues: CASRSGTGRDTQYF. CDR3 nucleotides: TGTGCCAGCAGGTCCGGGACAGGGAGGGATACGCAGTATTTT.

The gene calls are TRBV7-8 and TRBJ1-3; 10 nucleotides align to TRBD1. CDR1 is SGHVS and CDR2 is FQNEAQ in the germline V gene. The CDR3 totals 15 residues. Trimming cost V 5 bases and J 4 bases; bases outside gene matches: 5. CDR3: CASSRQGARGNTIYF. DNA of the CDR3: TGTGCCAGCAGCCGACAGGGGGCAAGAGGAAACACCATATATTTT.

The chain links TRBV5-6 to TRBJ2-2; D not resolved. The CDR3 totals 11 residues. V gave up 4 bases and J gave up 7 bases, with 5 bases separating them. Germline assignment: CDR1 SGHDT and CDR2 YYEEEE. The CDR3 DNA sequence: TGTGCCAGCAGCGTGAGCGGGGAGCTGTTTTTT. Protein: CASSVSGELFF.

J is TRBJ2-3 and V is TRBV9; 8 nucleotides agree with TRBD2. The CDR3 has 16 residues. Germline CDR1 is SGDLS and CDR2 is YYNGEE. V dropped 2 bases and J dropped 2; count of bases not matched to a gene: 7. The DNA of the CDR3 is TGTGCCAGCAGCGTGGGGCGGGGGGCGATCACAGATACGCAGTATTTT. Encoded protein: CASSVGRGAITDTQYF. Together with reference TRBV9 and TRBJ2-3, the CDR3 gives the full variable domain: DSGVTQTPKHLITATGQRVTLRCSPRSGDLSVYWYQQSLDQGLQFLIQYYNGEERAKGNILERFSAQQFPDLHSELNLSSLELGDSALYFCASSVGRGAITDTQYFGPGTRLTVL.

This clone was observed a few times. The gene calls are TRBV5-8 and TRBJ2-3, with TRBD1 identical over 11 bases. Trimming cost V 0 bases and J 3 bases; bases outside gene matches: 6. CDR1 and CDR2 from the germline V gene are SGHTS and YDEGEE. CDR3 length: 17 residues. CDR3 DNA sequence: TGTGCCAGCAGCTTGGGCCGGGGGACAGGGGGAACAGATACGCAGTATTTT. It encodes CASSLGRGTGGTDTQYF.

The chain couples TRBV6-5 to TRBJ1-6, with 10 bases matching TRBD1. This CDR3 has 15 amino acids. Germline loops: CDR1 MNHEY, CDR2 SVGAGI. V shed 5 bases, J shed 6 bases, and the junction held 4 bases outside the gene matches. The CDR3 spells CASSSRDRGNSPLHF. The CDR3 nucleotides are TGTGCCAGCAGTAGCCGGGACAGGGGTAATTCACCCCTCCACTTT.

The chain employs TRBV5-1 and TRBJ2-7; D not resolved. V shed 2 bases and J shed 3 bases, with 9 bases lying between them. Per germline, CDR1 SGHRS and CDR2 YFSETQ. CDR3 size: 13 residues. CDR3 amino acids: CASSLGVLYEQYF. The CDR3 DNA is TGCGCCAGCAGCTTAGGAGTTCTCTACGAGCAGTACTTC. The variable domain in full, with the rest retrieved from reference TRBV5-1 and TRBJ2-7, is KAGVTQTPRYLIKTRGQQVTLSCSPISGHRSVSWYQQTPGQGLQFLFEYFSETQRNKGNFPGRFSGRQFSNSRSEMNVSTLELGDSALYLCASSLGVLYEQYFGPGTRLTVT.

The CDR3 spells CATSHGGNNEQFF. CDR3 nucleotides: TGTGCCACCAGTCACGGGGGAAACAATGAGCAGTTCTTC. The rearrangement uses TRBV15 and TRBJ2-1; D is possibly TRBD2 (6 bases). V lost 6 bases to trimming and J lost 5 bases, with 11 bases between them. Germline CDR1 is LNHNV and CDR2 is YYDKDF (reference sequence). The CDR3 sequence is 13 residues long.

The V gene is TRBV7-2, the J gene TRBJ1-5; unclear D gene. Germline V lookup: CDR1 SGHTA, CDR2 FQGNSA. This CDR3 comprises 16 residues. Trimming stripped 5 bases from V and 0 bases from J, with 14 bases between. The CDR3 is CASSLYRAGSNQPQHF. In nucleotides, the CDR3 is TGTGCCAGCAGCCTCTACCGTGCAGGTAGCAATCAGCCCCAGCATTTT.

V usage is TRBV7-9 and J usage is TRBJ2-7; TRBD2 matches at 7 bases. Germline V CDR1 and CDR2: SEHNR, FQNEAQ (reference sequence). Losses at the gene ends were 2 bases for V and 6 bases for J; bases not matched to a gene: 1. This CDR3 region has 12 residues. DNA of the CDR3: TGTGCCAGCAGCTTATCGGGAGGCGAGCAGTACTTC. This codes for CASSLSGGEQYF.

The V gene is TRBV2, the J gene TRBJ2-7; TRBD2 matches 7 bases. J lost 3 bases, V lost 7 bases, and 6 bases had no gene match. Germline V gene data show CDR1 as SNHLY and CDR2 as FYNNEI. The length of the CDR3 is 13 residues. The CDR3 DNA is TGTGCCAGCACCCGGGGGGTCCTCTACGAGCAGTACTTC. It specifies CASTRGVLYEQYF.

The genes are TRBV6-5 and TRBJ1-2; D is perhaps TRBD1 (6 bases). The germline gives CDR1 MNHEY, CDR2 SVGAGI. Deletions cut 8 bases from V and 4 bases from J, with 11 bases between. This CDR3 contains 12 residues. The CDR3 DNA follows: TGTGCCAGCTGGGGGCTTGGCTATGGCTACACCTTC. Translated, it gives CASWGLGYGYTF.